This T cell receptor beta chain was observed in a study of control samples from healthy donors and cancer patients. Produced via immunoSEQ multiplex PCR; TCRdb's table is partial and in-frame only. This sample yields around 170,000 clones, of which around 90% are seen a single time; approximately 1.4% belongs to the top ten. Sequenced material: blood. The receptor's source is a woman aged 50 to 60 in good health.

In nucleotides, the CDR3 is TGTGCCAGCAATCCGACAGGGGGGAACACTGAAGCTTTCTTT. Its protein product is CASNPTGGNTEAFF. This chain joins TRBV7-8 and TRBJ1-1; TRBD1 matches 9 bases. J gave up 1 base and V 7 bases, and 4 bases lay outside the gene matches. This CDR3 is built from 14 residues. Germline CDR1 and CDR2: SGHVS and FQNEAQ.